These 29 T cell receptor beta chains were all obtained from the same sample, sequenced in a study of OX40 agonist ivuxolimab in advanced cancers. Libraries were prepared through the immunoSEQ multiplex PCR assay. What TCRdb holds here is the immuneACCESS table cut down to in-frame rearrangements. Part of the clones is not present; checked against another copy, under half of the missing clones reflect an unresolved V gene, and the others are unexplained. In all, the sample holds 50,000 to 55,000 clones, and 80% to 90% of those were seen once. The biggest ten clones account for roughly 10% of the sample. Sequencing was performed on CD4+ or CD8+ T cells sorted from blood, taken in a trial of the OX40 agonist ivuxolimab. These receptors originate from an adult with an advanced solid tumor such as melanoma, head and neck, liver or kidney cancer.

V is TRBV30 and J is TRBJ1-4, with D tentatively TRBD1 (6 bases). Per germline, CDR1 GTSNPN and CDR2 SVGIG (reference sequence). The CDR3 length is 13 residues. V shed 0 bases and J shed 10 bases, with 12 bases lying between them. CDR3 sequence reads: CAWSVQGSVKLFF. The CDR3 region has the DNA TGTGCCTGGAGTGTACAGGGTTCGGTAAAACTGTTTTTT.

V usage is TRBV6-1 and J usage is TRBJ2-7; 8 bases align to TRBD2. Germline V gene lookup returns CDR1 MNHNS and CDR2 SASEGT. The trim removed 7 bases at V and 1 base at J, leaving 6 bases unmatched. The CDR3 totals 14 residues. CDR3 in amino acids: CASTQSGSSYEQYF. The CDR3 DNA reads as TGTGCCAGCACCCAGAGCGGGAGTTCCTACGAGCAGTACTTC.

The J gene is TRBJ2-1, the V gene TRBV2; 11 nucleotides align to TRBD2. This CDR3 is built from 15 residues. The germline V gene encodes CDR1 SNHLY and CDR2 FYNNEI. After removal of 5 bases from V and 3 bases from J, the junction contained 3 bases not matched to a gene. CDR3 amino acids: CASSRLAGIYNEQFF. CDR3 in DNA: TGTGCCAGCAGTCGACTAGCGGGAATCTACAATGAGCAGTTCTTC.

Regarding this clone: The junction shows a germline mismatch at one end, possibly a read error. The sample holds other DNA sequences that translate to the same CDR3. J is TRBJ1-2 and V is TRBV6-1, with 9 nucleotides matching TRBD1. Germline V gene lookup returns CDR1 MNHNS and CDR2 SASEGT. The CDR3 is made up of 15 amino acids. The CDR3 DNA reads TGTGCTAGCAGTGGTACCGGGACAGGGAACCATGGCTACACCTTC. Its translation is CASSGTGTGNHGYTF.

The J gene is TRBJ2-3, the V gene TRBV5-1; TRBD2 is a possible D gene (7 bases). CDR3 length equals 16 residues. Trimming left V 0 bases short and J 5 bases short, with 16 bases between. Per the germline V gene, CDR1 is SGHRS and CDR2 is YFSETQ. The CDR3 bases are TGCGCCAGCAGCTTGGAGCCAGGGGAGGGACTAGATACGCAGTATTTT. As protein: CASSLEPGEGLDTQYF.

The CDR3: CASSYGGGAYTEAFF. The CDR3 DNA sequence: TGTGCCAGCAGCTATGGTGGGGGGGCATACACTGAAGCTTTCTTT. The chain has TRBV5-4 and TRBJ1-1; D might be TRBD1 (6 bases). The CDR3 contains 15 residues. Germline CDR1 reads SGHNT; CDR2 reads YYREEE (reference sequence). Trimming took off 3 bases at V and 3 bases at J, with 15 bases between the two ends. Full variable domain (rest looked up from reference TRBV5-4 and TRBJ1-1): ETGVTQSPTHLIKTRGQQVTLRCSSQSGHNTVSWYQQALGQGPQFIFQYYREEENGRGNFPPRFSGLQFPNYSSELNVNALELDDSALYLCASSYGGGAYTEAFFGQGTRLTVV.

V and J are TRBV27 and TRBJ1-2; 10 bases are shared with TRBD1. After removal of 3 bases from V and 7 bases from J, the junction contained 5 bases not matched to a gene. The CDR3 has 14 amino acids. Germline lookup yields CDR1 MNHEY and CDR2 SMNVEV (reference sequence). As DNA, the CDR3 is TGTGCCAGCAGTTTCCAGGGACAGGGGACTGGCTACACCTTC. It translates to CASSFQGQGTGYTF.

V gene TRBV29-1 combines with J gene TRBJ1-1, with D unresolved. The germline V gene encodes CDR1 SQVTM and CDR2 ANQGSEA. With 4 bases removed from V and 1 base from J, the gap between germline ends came to 4 bases. The CDR3 covers 11 residues. The CDR3: CSVGRNTEAFF. The CDR3 bases are TGCAGCGTTGGCCGGAACACTGAAGCTTTCTTT.

In DNA form, the CDR3 reads TGTGCCAGCACTCGAAGACTGGGGGAAAAACTGTTTTTT. Translating gives CASTRRLGEKLFF. This rearrangement joins TRBV6-5 to TRBJ1-4, with no clear D. V shed 7 bases and J shed 8 bases, with 14 bases lying between them. This CDR3 has 13 amino acids. The germline CDR1 and CDR2 sequences are MNHEY and SVGAGI.

The chain recombines TRBV5-4 with TRBJ1-2; D gene uncertain. The CDR3 extends over 14 amino acids. V lost 0 bases and J 8 bases, leaving 14 bases between the germline ends. Germline V CDR1 and CDR2: SGHNT, YYREEE (reference sequence). The CDR3 sequence is CASSLAANRRGYTF. The CDR3 coding sequence is TGTGCCAGCAGCTTGGCTGCCAATCGGAGGGGCTACACCTTC.

V and J are TRBV27 and TRBJ2-5, with unresolved D. With 6 bases removed from V and 6 bases from J, the gap between germline ends came to 17 bases. The CDR3 consists of 14 residues. The V gene's germline CDR1 is MNHEY and CDR2 SMNVEV (reference sequence). CDR3 amino acids: CASSETLGVKTQYF. CDR3 sequence (DNA): TGTGCCAGCAGCGAAACCCTGGGTGTAAAGACCCAGTACTTC.

The V gene is TRBV6-1, the J gene TRBJ2-1; D gene uncertain. V lost 1 base and J lost 0, with 16 bases in between. The CDR3 loop spans 18 amino acids. The germline V gene encodes CDR1 MNHNS and CDR2 SASEGT. CDR3 nucleotides: TGTGCCAGCAGTGAAGTGGGCAGGACGAAATACTCCTACAATGAGCAGTTCTTC. Its protein product is CASSEVGRTKYSYNEQFF.

This chain joins TRBV4-1 and TRBJ2-5, with unresolved D. The CDR3 consists of 12 residues. The V and J ends lost 4 bases and 0 bases respectively, with 3 bases between them. The V gene's germline CDR1 is MGHRA and CDR2 YSYEKL. The CDR3 nucleotides read TGCGCCAGCAGCCGAAACCAAGAGACCCAGTACTTC. Amino acids: CASSRNQETQYF.

The chain combines TRBV19 with TRBJ2-3, with a possible D match to TRBD1 (5 bases). This CDR3 has 13 amino acids. CDR1 is LNHDA, CDR2 SQIVND, per germline (reference sequence). The ends were cut back, 5 bases at V and 5 bases at J, with 11 bases in the middle. CDR3 coding DNA: TGTGCCAGTAGTTTTACAGGCCGAGATACGCAGTATTTT. It translates to CASSFTGRDTQYF. Variable domain in full (rest from reference TRBV19 and TRBJ2-3): DGGITQSPKYLFRKEGQNVTLSCEQNLNHDAMYWYRQDPGQGLRLIYYSQIVNDFQKGDIAEGYSVSREKKESFPLTVTSAQKNPTAFYLCASSFTGRDTQYFGPGTRLTVL.

The chain employs TRBV5-1 and TRBJ2-1; D is undetermined. V shed 0 bases and J shed 10 bases, with 5 bases lying between them. Germline CDR1 and CDR2: SGHRS and YFSETQ. The CDR3 extends over 11 amino acids. The CDR3 protein is CASSLEFEQFF. The CDR3 coding sequence is TGCGCCAGCAGCTTGGAATTCGAGCAGTTCTTC.

The gene calls are TRBV6-5 and TRBJ1-1; 8 bases align to TRBD1. CDR1 and CDR2 (germline): MNHEY, SVGAGI. The CDR3 totals 15 residues. V lost 7 bases, J lost 5 bases, and 12 bases stayed unmatched. CDR3 in DNA: TGTGCCAGCATCCGAAGGACAGGGCCGGCGACTGAAGCTTTCTTT. Protein product: CASIRRTGPATEAFF.

The chain employs TRBV6-6 and TRBJ1-5; D possibly corresponds to TRBD1 (6 bases). Trimming pared 2 bases from V and 4 bases from J, leaving 12 bases between. Per germline, CDR1 MNHNY and CDR2 SVGAGI (reference sequence). The CDR3 covers 15 residues. As DNA, the CDR3 is TGTGCCAGCAGTTACATGGACAGAGAGAATCAGCCCCAGCATTTT. It encodes CASSYMDRENQPQHF.

The chain has TRBV6-1 and TRBJ2-7; D is uncertain. The V end lost 5 bases, the J end lost 2 bases, and 13 bases lay between the germline ends. Germline V gives CDR1 MNHNS, CDR2 SASEGT. This CDR3 contains 14 residues. In DNA form, the CDR3 reads TGTGCCAGCAGTCCCTCACTTTTTCCCTACGAGCAGTACTTC. Its translation is CASSPSLFPYEQYF.

The chain is built from TRBV6-1 and TRBJ1-6; D unresolved. Trimming shortened V by 4 bases and J by 9 bases, and 28 bases separated the two germline ends. This CDR3 region has 19 residues. Germline V gene data show CDR1 as MNHNS and CDR2 as SASEGT. CDR3 nucleotide sequence: TGTGCCAGCAGTGGTCCTGGTGAGGATTGGTTGGGGAAGGTTTCACCCCTCCACTTT. Translating gives CASSGPGEDWLGKVSPLHF.

The chain combines TRBV5-6 with TRBJ1-2, with D unclear. Per the germline V gene, CDR1 is SGHDT and CDR2 is YYEEEE. Trimming shortened V by 2 bases and J by 4 bases, and 9 bases separated the two germline ends. There are 13 residues in the CDR3. DNA of the CDR3: TGTGCCAGCAGCTTTGGGCAGGTCTATGGCTACACCTTC. Encoded protein: CASSFGQVYGYTF.

The chain has TRBV5-1 and TRBJ2-5; TRBD1 matches at 10 bases. V lost 3 bases to trimming and J lost 5 bases; unmatched junction nucleotides: 4. Germline-derived CDR1 and CDR2 are SGHRS and YFSETQ. The CDR3 sequence is 14 residues long. This chain's CDR3 is CASSSQGQGETQYF. CDR3 coding DNA: TGCGCCAGCAGCTCCCAGGGACAGGGGGAGACCCAGTACTTC.

The CDR3 DNA sequence: TGTGCCAGCAGCACCCTAAGCGGGAGTCGATACAATGAGCAGTTCTTC. Translated, it gives CASSTLSGSRYNEQFF. The V gene is TRBV7-8, the J gene TRBJ2-1; TRBD2 matches at 8 bases. The CDR3 is 16 amino acids. The ends lost 5 bases at V and 4 bases at J; junction bases unmatched: 10. Looked up from germline, CDR1 is SGHVS and CDR2 is FQNEAQ.

The chain links TRBV11-2 to TRBJ2-1; D is unclear. The germline V and J ends were trimmed by 6 bases and 0 bases, with 12 bases remaining between them. This CDR3 is 15 amino acids long. The germline CDR1 and CDR2 sequences are SGHAT and FQNNGV. The DNA of the CDR3 is TGTGCCAGCAGTTCAATGCCGAGCTCCTACAATGAGCAGTTCTTC. It yields the protein CASSSMPSSYNEQFF. Complete variable domain (other parts from reference TRBV11-2 and TRBJ2-1): EAGVAQSPRYKIIEKRQSVAFWCNPISGHATLYWYQQILGQGPKLLIQFQNNGVVDDSQLPKDRFSAERLKGVDSTLKIQPAKLEDSAVYLCASSSMPSSYNEQFFGPGTRLTVL.

The V and J genes are TRBV5-5 and TRBJ2-7; 12 nucleotides agree with TRBD2. This CDR3 has 15 amino acids. Germline V gene sequence: CDR1 SGHKS, CDR2 YYEKEE (reference sequence). Trimming cost V 3 bases and J 2 bases; bases outside gene matches: 3. The CDR3 sequence is CASSWTSGVPYEQYF. In nucleotides, the CDR3 is TGTGCCAGCAGCTGGACTAGCGGGGTACCCTACGAGCAGTACTTC.

The rearrangement joins TRBV11-2 to TRBJ1-1, with 11 positions matching TRBD1. The germline V gene has CDR1 SGHAT and CDR2 FQNNGV. With 8 bases clipped from V and 8 bases from J, the junction kept 13 bases outside the gene matches. The CDR3 consists of 15 residues. The CDR3 here is CASFSSADRGHEAFF. The DNA for the CDR3 is TGTGCCAGCTTCTCCTCGGCGGACAGGGGGCACGAAGCTTTCTTT.

This clone was observed a few times. The rearrangement links TRBV11-2 to TRBJ2-5; a possible D gene is TRBD1 (5 bases). Germline lookup yields CDR1 SGHAT and CDR2 FQNNGV. There are 15 residues in the CDR3. With 1 base removed from V and 2 bases from J, the gap between germline ends came to 11 bases. The CDR3 loop is CASSLVPQAQETQYF. CDR3 bases: TGTGCCAGCAGCTTAGTACCACAGGCGCAAGAGACCCAGTACTTC.

The chain joins TRBV6-4 to TRBJ2-5; TRBD2 matches at 7 bases. Trimming at V came to 6 bases and at J to 1 base, leaving 8 bases not matched to a gene. The CDR3 totals 15 residues. In germline, CDR1 is MRHNA, CDR2 SNTAGT. The CDR3 DNA sequence: TGTGCCAGCAGACACCAGCGGGGCCCCCAAGAGACCCAGTACTTC. The encoded protein is CASRHQRGPQETQYF.

The chain is built from TRBV7-2 and TRBJ1-2, with D possibly being TRBD1 (5 bases). CDR1 SGHTA and CDR2 FQGNSA come from the germline V gene. The CDR3 length is 13 residues. Trimming stripped 6 bases from V and 6 bases from J, with 14 bases between. The CDR3 DNA follows: TGTGCCAGCAGACGGGGCGTTTCGGATGGCTACACCTTC. Protein product: CASRRGVSDGYTF.

The genes are TRBV7-8 and TRBJ2-5; 13 positions match TRBD2. Per the germline V gene, CDR1 is SGHVS and CDR2 is FQNEAQ. V shed 4 bases, J shed 4 bases, and the junction held 6 bases outside the gene matches. This CDR3 region has 16 residues. CDR3: CASSYYTSGRAETQYF. DNA for the CDR3: TGTGCCAGCAGCTACTATACTAGCGGGAGGGCAGAGACCCAGTACTTC.